Listed below are T cell receptor beta chains from one sample, sequenced in a study of cytomegalovirus exposure and HLA in healthy donors. The data were produced by immunoSEQ multiplex PCR, yet TCRdb's version contains in-frame clones alone and is incomplete. The repertoire consists of about 76,000 clones, with under 80% occurring once and the leading ten covering 9.5% to 13%. The sample consisted of PBMCs. Receptor source: a male donor in good health and CMV-seropositive. The conserved cysteine and the conserved F or W are not part of the CDR3 here.

TRBJ1-1 | TRBV2 | ASGRVATEAF
TRBJ2-1 | TRBV11-3 | ASSLEAGGLNEQF
TRBJ2-3 | TRBV11-3 | ASRPAGGPGDTQY
TRBJ1-1 | TRBV11-2 | ASSSRNDRLEAF
TRBJ2-7 | TRBV5-6 | ASSFNEAFIGYEQY
TRBJ2-1 | TRBV27 | ASSHQAQGVSYNEQF
TRBJ1-2 | TRBV19 | ASSVGTGANYGYT
TRBJ1-5 | TRBV28 | ASAVPRDRGVGAKNQPQH
TRBJ1-2 | TRBV28 | ASMPGQLNYGYT
TRBJ2-7 | TRBV6-1 | ASRDIWSSSYEQY
TRBJ1-1 | TRBV5-1 | ASHMDKTNTEAF
TRBJ2-3 | TRBV4-2 | ASSQDLGPGYGDTQY
TRBJ1-4 | TRBV2 | ASSAGFAAGPGTNEKLF